This T cell receptor beta chain came from a study of OX40 agonist ivuxolimab in advanced cancers. The trim removed 5 bases at V and 3 bases at J, leaving 5 bases unmatched. Germline CDR1 and CDR2: WNHNN and SYGVQD (reference sequence). The CDR3 runs to 16 residues. TCRdb's table, derived via immunoSEQ multiplex PCR, lists solely in-frame clones and lacks some. The table has 100,000 to 150,000 clones, about 90% seen once; the top ten hold around 0.81%. The sequence was collected from an adult with an advanced solid tumor such as melanoma, head and neck, liver or kidney cancer. This material consisted of CD4+ or CD8+ T cells sorted from blood, taken in a trial of the OX40 agonist ivuxolimab. The V and J genes are TRBV10-1 and TRBJ2-1; 12 bases fit TRBD2. CDR3 residues: CASSRTSGDGYNEQFF. The CDR3 DNA follows: TGCGCCAGCAGTCGGACTAGCGGGGACGGCTACAATGAGCAGTTCTTC.